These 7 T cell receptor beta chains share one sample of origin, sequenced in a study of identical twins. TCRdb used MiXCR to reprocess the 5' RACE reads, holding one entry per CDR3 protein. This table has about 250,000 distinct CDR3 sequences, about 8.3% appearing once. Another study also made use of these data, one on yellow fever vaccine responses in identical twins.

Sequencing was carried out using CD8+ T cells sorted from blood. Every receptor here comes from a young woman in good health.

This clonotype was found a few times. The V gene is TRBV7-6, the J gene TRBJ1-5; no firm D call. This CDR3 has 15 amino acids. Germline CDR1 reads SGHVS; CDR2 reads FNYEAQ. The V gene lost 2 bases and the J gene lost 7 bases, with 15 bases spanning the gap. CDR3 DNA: TGTGCCAGCAGCTTAAGTACTGGGTTGTACCAGCCCCAGCATTTT. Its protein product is CASSLSTGLYQPQHF.

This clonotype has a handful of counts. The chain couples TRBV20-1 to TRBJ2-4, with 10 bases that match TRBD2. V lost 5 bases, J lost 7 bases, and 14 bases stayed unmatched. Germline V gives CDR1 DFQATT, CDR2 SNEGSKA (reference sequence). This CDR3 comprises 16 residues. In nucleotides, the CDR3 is TGCAGTGCTCCCGGGACTAGCGCTGTCGAAATCAACATTCAGTACTTC. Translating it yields CSAPGTSAVEINIQYF.

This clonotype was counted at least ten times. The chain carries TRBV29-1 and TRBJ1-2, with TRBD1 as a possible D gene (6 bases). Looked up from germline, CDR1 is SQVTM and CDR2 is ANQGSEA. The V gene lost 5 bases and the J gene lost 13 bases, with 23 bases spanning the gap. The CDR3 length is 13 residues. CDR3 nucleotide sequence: TGCAGCGTTCCGGGGGTACCCAGGGGCGTGATCACCTTC. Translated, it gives CSVPGVPRGVITF.

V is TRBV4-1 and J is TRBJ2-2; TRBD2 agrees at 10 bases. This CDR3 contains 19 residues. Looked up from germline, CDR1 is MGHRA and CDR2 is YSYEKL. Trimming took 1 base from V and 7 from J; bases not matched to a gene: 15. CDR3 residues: CASSQALAGDLGLGGELFF. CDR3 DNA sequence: TGCGCCAGCAGCCAAGCGCTAGCGGGAGATCTCGGGTTGGGCGGGGAGCTGTTTTTT.

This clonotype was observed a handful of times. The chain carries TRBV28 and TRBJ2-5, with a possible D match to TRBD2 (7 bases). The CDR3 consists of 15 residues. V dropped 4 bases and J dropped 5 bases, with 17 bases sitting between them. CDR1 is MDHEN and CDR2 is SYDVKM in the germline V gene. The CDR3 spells CASSSIEGGIETQYF. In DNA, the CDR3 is TGTGCCAGCAGTTCCATTGAGGGGGGGATCGAGACCCAGTACTTC.

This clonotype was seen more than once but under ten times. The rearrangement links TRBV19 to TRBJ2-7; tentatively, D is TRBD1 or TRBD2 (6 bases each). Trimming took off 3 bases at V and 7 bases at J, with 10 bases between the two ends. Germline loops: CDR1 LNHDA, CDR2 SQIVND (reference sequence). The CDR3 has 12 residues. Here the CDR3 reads CASSMGGREQYF. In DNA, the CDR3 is TGTGCCAGTAGTATGGGGGGCCGGGAGCAGTACTTC.

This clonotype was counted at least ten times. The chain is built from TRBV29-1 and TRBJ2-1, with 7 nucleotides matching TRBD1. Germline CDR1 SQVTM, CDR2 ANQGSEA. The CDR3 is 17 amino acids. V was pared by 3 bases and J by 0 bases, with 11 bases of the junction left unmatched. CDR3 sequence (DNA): TGCAGCGTTGAGATCTCCGGGACAGATTACTCCTACAATGAGCAGTTCTTC. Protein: CSVEISGTDYSYNEQFF.